This is a list of T cell receptor beta chains from one sample in a study of vaccination effects on CD4 cells after COVID-19. What these receptors recognize is not known. Measured with immunoSEQ multiplex PCR; TCRdb has only the in-frame clones, and not every one. The sample has approximately 70,000 clones, roughly 74% seen once; the top ten hold 2.5% to 3.5%. The sequencing here drew on CD4+ T cells from PBMCs cultured with HCoV-NL63 spike peptides, taken before COVID-19 vaccination. The receptors shown here come from a human donor who received a COVID-19 vaccine. Both conserved end residues are part of each CDR3. D genes are given only for firm matches. Only part of the rows carry a size: once, few, many, or a class if the clone is expanded.

v_call,clone_size,d_call,j_call,cdr3_nt,cdr3_aa
TRBV21-1,few,NA,TRBJ1-4,TGTGCCAGCAGCACTGGGGGCTCTAATGAAAAACTGTTTTTT,CASSTGGSNEKLFF
TRBV19,few,NA,TRBJ1-1,TGTGCCAGTAGTATCAATGGCCCATACGGGGAAGCTTTCTTT,CASSINGPYGEAFF
TRBV7-2,NA,TRBD2,TRBJ2-1,TGTGCCAGCAGCTTAGTAGGCGGGGGGAGGTCGAGTGAGCAGTTCTTC,CASSLVGGGRSSEQFF
TRBV6-5,NA,NA,TRBJ1-4,TGTGCCAGCCGCCGGGACGTCACTAATGAAAAACTGTTTTTT,CASRRDVTNEKLFF
TRBV2,NA,NA,TRBJ2-5,TGTGCCAGCAGTGAAATAGGCCAGCAAGAGACCCAGTACTTC,CASSEIGQQETQYF
TRBV12-3/TRBV12-4,few,TRBD1,TRBJ2-5,TGTGCCAGCAGTTTCGGGACAGGGGAGACCCAGTACTTC,CASSFGTGETQYF
TRBV29-1,NA,NA,TRBJ1-1,TGCAGCGTTGGCCCTATGAACACTGAAGCTTTCTTT,CSVGPMNTEAFF
TRBV6-1,NA,NA,TRBJ1-1,TGTGCCAGCAAAACCGTCGACAGTTACACTGAAGCTTTCTTT,CASKTVDSYTEAFF
TRBV7-9,NA,NA,TRBJ2-2,TGTGCCAGCAGCCTGGGAGGGGGGACGAACACCGGGGAGCTGTTTTTT,CASSLGGGTNTGELFF
TRBV24-1,few,NA,TRBJ1-1,TGTGCCACCTTCCCGGGGGTTCGAGCTTTCTTT,CATFPGVRAFF
TRBV18,once,TRBD1,TRBJ1-2,TGTGCCAGCTCACCACCAACAGGGGGCGCCGGTGGCTACACCTTC,CASSPPTGGAGGYTF
TRBV6-5,NA,NA,TRBJ1-5,TGTGCCAGCAGTTACGGGGGGATCGCCCAGCCCCAGCATTTT,CASSYGGIAQPQHF
TRBV9,NA,NA,TRBJ1-6,TGTGCCAGCAGCGCCGGGACCATGGTGGATTCACCCCTCCACTTT,CASSAGTMVDSPLHF
TRBV7-2,NA,TRBD2,TRBJ2-2,TGTGCCAGCAGCCCACTAGCGTCCACCGGGGAGCTGTTTTTT,CASSPLASTGELFF
TRBV19,NA,TRBD2,TRBJ2-1,TGTGCCAGTAGTATTGGGAAGGGGACTAGCGGGGTTCATGAGCAGTTCTTC,CASSIGKGTSGVHEQFF
TRBV7-8,NA,TRBD2,TRBJ2-5,TGTGCCAGCTCCACTAGCGGCCAAGAGACCCAGTACTTC,CASSTSGQETQYF
TRBV5-1,NA,TRBD1,TRBJ2-5,TGCGCCAGCACCGTTGGAACAGGGGCTCCCCAGACCCAGTACTTC,CASTVGTGAPQTQYF
TRBV5-1,few,TRBD1,TRBJ2-5,TGCGCCAGCAGCGTCACAGGGGGCGTGGAGTCCCAGTACTTC,CASSVTGGVESQYF
TRBV5-1,NA,NA,TRBJ1-1,TGCGCCAGCAGCTTGTCGCGGGTCACTGAAGCTTTCTTT,CASSLSRVTEAFF
TRBV19,NA,TRBD1,TRBJ1-1,TGTGCCAGTAGTTCGGACAGGGTTAACCCTGAAGCTTTCTTT,CASSSDRVNPEAFF
TRBV5-8,NA,NA,TRBJ1-1,TGTGCCAGCCCTATAAATATCGTGGGACCGATGAACACTGAAGCTTTCTTT,CASPINIVGPMNTEAFF
TRBV5-6,NA,TRBD1,TRBJ1-2,TGTGCCAGCAGCTTTGGACACAGGGGAGGTCATGGCTACACCTTC,CASSFGHRGGHGYTF
TRBV4-1,NA,NA,TRBJ2-4,TGCGCCAGCAGCCTGTGGGCTGGTACAGGGCCGAGGGGTGGCATTCAGTACTTC,CASSLWAGTGPRGGIQYF
TRBV6-5,NA,NA,TRBJ1-2,TGTGCCAGCAGCAAGACAGGAACGGACTATGGCTACACCTTC,CASSKTGTDYGYTF
TRBV5-1,NA,NA,TRBJ1-4,TGCGCCAGCAGCTCTCCACCCGGACAGCTAACTAATGAAAAACTGTTTTTT,CASSSPPGQLTNEKLFF
TRBV28,NA,TRBD1,TRBJ1-2,TGTGCCAGCAGTCCCCGGGACAGAATAAACTATGGCTACACCTTC,CASSPRDRINYGYTF
TRBV5-6,NA,TRBD1,TRBJ1-2,TGTGCCAGCAGCTATGGGACAGGGGGTTGGGGCTACACCTTC,CASSYGTGGWGYTF
TRBV25-1,NA,TRBD2,TRBJ2-1,TGTGCCAGCACTCGGACGACTAGCGGGCCCTACAATGAGCAGTTCTTC,CASTRTTSGPYNEQFF
TRBV5-1,NA,NA,TRBJ2-1,TGCGCCAGCAGCGGGGGGCTAGCGGACACAAGCTCCTACAATGAGCAGTTCTTC,CASSGGLADTSSYNEQFF
TRBV5-6,NA,NA,TRBJ1-5,TGTGCCAGCAGCTTTGTCCCGGGACATCTCGATAGCAATCAGCCCCAGCATTTT,CASSFVPGHLDSNQPQHF
TRBV6-5,few,NA,TRBJ1-2,TGTGCCAGCAGTTACCGGAGGGATAACTATGGCTACACCTTC,CASSYRRDNYGYTF
TRBV6-1,few,TRBD1,TRBJ1-4,TGTGCCAGCAGTGAATCCTTCAGGGGGTTCTATGAAAAACTGTTTTTT,CASSESFRGFYEKLFF
TRBV5-8,NA,TRBD1,TRBJ2-2,TGTGCCAGCAGCTTGGACCAGGGGGTAAACACCGGGGAGCTGTTTTTT,CASSLDQGVNTGELFF
TRBV2,NA,NA,TRBJ2-3,TGTGCCAGCAGTGACCCCCAGGGGACAGATACGCAGTATTTT,CASSDPQGTDTQYF
TRBV19,NA,TRBD1,TRBJ2-2,TGTGCCAGTAGTATAGCGGCAGGGGGTGTCGGGGAGCTGTTTTTT,CASSIAAGGVGELFF
TRBV6-5,NA,NA,TRBJ2-2,TGTGCCAGCATCTGGGGACAGAACACCGGGGAGCTGTTTTTT,CASIWGQNTGELFF
TRBV6-5,once,NA,TRBJ2-5,TGTGCCAGCAGTTACTCGAGCTGGCAGGGGCAAGAGGCCCAGTACTTC,CASSYSSWQGQEAQYF
TRBV6-5,NA,NA,TRBJ1-2,TGTGCCAGCAGGGACACCGGGACAAATGGCTACACCTTC,CASRDTGTNGYTF
TRBV7-6,NA,TRBD2,TRBJ2-2,TGTGCCAGCAGCTTAGGGACTAGCGGCCGCGCGAACACCGGGGAGCTGTTTTTT,CASSLGTSGRANTGELFF
TRBV4-3,NA,NA,TRBJ2-3,TGCGCCAGCAGCCAAGACAAAGGCGCAGATACGCAGTATTTT,CASSQDKGADTQYF
TRBV5-1,once,TRBD2,TRBJ2-1,TGCGCCAGCAGCTTCGGGTCCACTAGCGGGGGCAATGAGCAGTTCTTC,CASSFGSTSGGNEQFF
TRBV2,NA,NA,TRBJ1-2,TGTGCCAGCTCTCCCCTTACAGGGCCTCTCAATAACTATGGCTACACCTTC,CASSPLTGPLNNYGYTF